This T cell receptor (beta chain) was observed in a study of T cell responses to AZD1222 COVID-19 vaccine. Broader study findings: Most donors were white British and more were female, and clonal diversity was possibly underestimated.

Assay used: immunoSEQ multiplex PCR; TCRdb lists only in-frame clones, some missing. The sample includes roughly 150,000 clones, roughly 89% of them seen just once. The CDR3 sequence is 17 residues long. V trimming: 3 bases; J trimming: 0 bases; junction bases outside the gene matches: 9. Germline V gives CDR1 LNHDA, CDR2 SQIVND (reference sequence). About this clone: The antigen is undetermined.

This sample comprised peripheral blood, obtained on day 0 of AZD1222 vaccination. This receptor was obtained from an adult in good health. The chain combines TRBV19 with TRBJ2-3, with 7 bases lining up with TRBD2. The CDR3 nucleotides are TGTGCCAGTAGTATTTTAGCGGGTATGACTAGCACAGATACGCAGTATTTT. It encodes CASSILAGMTSTDTQYF.